The present T cell receptor (beta chain) was sequenced within a study of T cells after yellow fever vaccination. Study at large: Fractions with few cells were prepared using SMART-Seq v4 Ultra Low Input.

Study-wide results and limits: On re-exposure, the response was weaker but peaked faster, at day 5 versus 15. Primary-vaccination clones mostly resurfaced post-booster (under 98% CD4, roughly 90% CD8).

After removal of 3 bases from V and 5 bases from J, the junction contained 12 bases not matched to a gene. Looked up from germline, CDR1 is DFQATT and CDR2 is SNEGSKA (reference sequence). The CDR3 consists of 16 residues. Worth noting for this clonotype: What it recognizes is unknown.

A single record per CDR3 protein comes from TCRdb applying MiXCR to the 5' RACE reads. The sample lists some 600,000 distinct CDR3 sequences, roughly an eighth occurring once. Sequences were derived from PBMCs, sampled on the day of the yellow fever booster vaccination. The clonotype was recovered from a man aged 25 to 40 who received the YFV17D yellow fever vaccine. The V gene is TRBV20-1, the J gene TRBJ2-3, with 9 bases lining up with TRBD1. CDR3 nucleotides: TGCAGTGCTAGCCGATCCGGGACAGGGACTCGAGATACGCAGTATTTT. Protein: CSASRSGTGTRDTQYF.